These T cell receptor beta chains were read from a single sample in a study of cytomegalovirus exposure and HLA in healthy donors. Repertoires were generated with immunoSEQ multiplex PCR, while TCRdb's copy carries only in-frame clones and drops some. The sample comprises about 150,000 clones, roughly 83% of which are singletons, and 1.2% rests with the top ten. Material: PBMCs. The source is a boy between 2 and 10 years old in good health and CMV-seronegative. The conserved cysteine and the conserved F or W are not part of the CDR3 here. The order of the fields is CDR3 protein, clone size, V gene. The size entry is marked missing in some rows and otherwise reads once, few, many or a size class.

CDR3: ASSFVAIDTGELF; size: NA; V: TRBV7-9
CDR3: ASSHAGINSYEQY; size: NA; V: TRBV4-1
CDR3: ATSRHTWRQETQY; size: NA; V: TRBV15
CDR3: AWSRDTVSGNTIY; size: NA; V: TRBV30
CDR3: AWSTRQGTQH; size: once; V: TRBV30
CDR3: ASRTVNYGYT; size: NA; V: TRBV6-5
CDR3: AIPQGEDYNEQF; size: once; V: TRBV10-3
CDR3: ASSLDASGGSSYNEQF; size: NA; V: TRBV13
CDR3: ASGGVQPQH; size: NA; V: TRBV28
CDR3: ASGLGRLGSRDLSEQY; size: NA; V: TRBV12-5
CDR3: ASSLDSQPGNEQF; size: NA; V: TRBV7-2
CDR3: ASSANRGRAITGELF; size: NA; V: TRBV28
CDR3: AWNNGPQETQY; size: NA; V: TRBV30
CDR3: ASSVLDNEQF; size: once; V: TRBV9
CDR3: ASTKWDRVPGQPQH; size: NA; V: TRBV6-6
CDR3: AWSVRGQFMGDTEAF; size: NA; V: TRBV30
CDR3: ASSSGPGTGPTDYGYT; size: NA; V: TRBV5-1
CDR3: ASSFTWTQVEKLF; size: once; V: TRBV27
CDR3: ASSQAGGAAGELF; size: NA; V: TRBV4-1
CDR3: ATSRNTRTNEKLF; size: NA; V: TRBV15
CDR3: ASSMNWGGGRTEAF; size: NA; V: TRBV19
CDR3: ASSLGTGQETQY; size: few; V: TRBV7-2
CDR3: AIKNSGGAGDTQY; size: NA; V: TRBV10-3
CDR3: ASKTSGSFGELF; size: NA; V: TRBV7-8
CDR3: ASSLYRDEQY; size: NA; V: TRBV5-1
CDR3: ASNPSSLNYGYT; size: few; V: TRBV2
CDR3: ASSPGGGGGSGANVLT; size: NA; V: TRBV5-6
CDR3: ASRDRDGNTIY; size: NA; V: TRBV5-6
CDR3: ASSQPGPQAF; size: NA; V: TRBV7-9
CDR3: ASKLADSSYNEQF; size: NA; V: TRBV23-1
CDR3: ASSSTGVADTQY; size: NA; V: TRBV5-1
CDR3: ASSLQFWPQH; size: NA; V: TRBV28
CDR3: ASSVDPLAGVRNEQF; size: NA; V: TRBV9
CDR3: ASSWTGSSYEQY; size: NA; V: TRBV11-2
CDR3: ASHDSFTQEQY; size: once; V: TRBV19
CDR3: ASSRRTTGLNTEAF; size: NA; V: TRBV5-1
CDR3: ASGLGTGGQPQH; size: NA; V: TRBV12-5
CDR3: ASRGTGRAKNIQY; size: few; V: TRBV19
CDR3: ASSLRGNYGYT; size: once; V: TRBV28
CDR3: ASKAQTGELF; size: NA; V: TRBV6-5
CDR3: ATSRDLQGVSGDTQY; size: few; V: TRBV15
CDR3: ASSLQGRTGANVLT; size: NA; V: TRBV5-6
CDR3: ASSQDHLAGYEQY; size: NA; V: TRBV4-3
CDR3: ASGLPSGQKNIQY; size: NA; V: TRBV12-5
CDR3: ASSEGRNEGD; size: NA; V: TRBV2